This passage covers 10 T cell receptor beta chains from one sample sequenced in a study of T-cell reconstitution after alpha-beta-depleted transplantation in children. Unique molecular identifiers featured in how the TCRbeta library was prepared. Each CDR3 protein is one row after TCRdb ran MiXCR on the PCR reads. This sample carries about 640,000 distinct CDR3 sequences, 10% to 15% of them seen once, and the ten largest clones take 2% to 2.5%. The sample here was PBMCs, mostly from graft donor cells, taken 360 days after TCRalphabeta/CD19-depleted stem cell transplant. The receptors here all came from a male patient younger than 18 who had a stem cell transplant for acute myeloid leukemia, so the T cells may come from the graft donor.

This sequence joins TRBV20-1 and TRBJ2-5, with D perhaps given as TRBD1 or TRBD2 (5 bases each). Germline assignment: CDR1 DFQATT and CDR2 SNEGSKA (reference sequence). The CDR3 consists of 13 residues. V was clipped by 5 bases and J by 0 bases, with 10 bases between them. Here the CDR3 reads CSAGGANQETQYF. The CDR3 nucleotides are TGCAGTGCTGGGGGAGCGAACCAAGAGACCCAGTACTTC.

This clonotype turned up a few times. The V gene is TRBV4-1, the J gene TRBJ2-3; TRBD2 aligns across 9 bases. The V gene end was trimmed by 0 bases and the J gene end by 0 bases; junction bases not matched to a gene: 22. The CDR3 covers 23 residues. Germline loops: CDR1 MGHRA, CDR2 YSYEKL. The CDR3 DNA follows: TGCGCCAGCAGCCAAGATCACGGCGGGAGGGCCCTTACTCAACTTCGTAGCACAGATACGCAGTATTTT. Its translation is CASSQDHGGRALTQLRSTDTQYF.

This clonotype was seen many times. The chain joins TRBV20-1 to TRBJ2-1, with 7 positions matching TRBD2. This CDR3 has 14 residues. CDR1 DFQATT and CDR2 SNEGSKA come from the germline V gene (reference sequence). V gave up 6 bases and J gave up 7 bases; unmatched junction bases: 12. The CDR3 coding sequence is TGCAGTGCCCACCGGGACTACGTTTTAAATGAGCAGTTCTTC. This sequence encodes CSAHRDYVLNEQFF.

This clonotype was seen more than once but under ten times. The chain links TRBV28 to TRBJ2-7; the D gene is possibly TRBD1 (6 bases). The CDR3 is 12 residues long. The V gene lost 6 bases and the J gene lost 2 bases, with 8 bases spanning the gap. CDR1 is MDHEN, CDR2 SYDVKM, per germline. The CDR3 DNA follows: TGTGCCAGCAGCGGACAGACCTACGAGCAGTACTTC. It is translated as CASSGQTYEQYF.

This chain uses TRBV18 with TRBJ2-1; D gene unclear. CDR3 length: 15 amino acids. Germline values: CDR1 KGHSH, CDR2 LQKENI. V was trimmed by 0 bases and J by 6 bases, leaving 12 bases between them. The CDR3, as DNA: TGTGCCAGCTCACCACCAGGGCTCTCTCTCAATGAGCAGTTCTTC. Encoded protein: CASSPPGLSLNEQFF.

This chain uses TRBV29-1 with TRBJ1-4, with D perhaps TRBD1 (5 bases). The CDR3 length is 13 residues. Germline CDR1 SQVTM, CDR2 ANQGSEA. Trimming cost V 6 bases and J 6 bases, with 14 bases left between them. The CDR3 is CSVGRDGYEKLFF. CDR3 nucleotides: TGCAGCGTGGGCCGGGACGGGTATGAAAAACTGTTTTTT.

This clonotype has just a few counts. The chain has TRBV9 and TRBJ2-7, with 8 bases aligning to TRBD1. Germline trimming cut 3 bases from V and 6 bases from J; bases unmatched to any gene: 5. CDR1 SGDLS and CDR2 YYNGEE come from the germline V gene. CDR3 length equals 13 residues. In nucleotides, the CDR3 is TGTGCCAGCAGCGGACAGGGGACAGGCGAGCAGTACTTC. Encoded protein: CASSGQGTGEQYF.

This clonotype was observed a few times. The chain combines TRBV19 with TRBJ1-1; no definite D call. V lost 7 bases and J 1 base, leaving 10 bases between the germline ends. CDR3 length equals 13 residues. Germline CDR1 is LNHDA and CDR2 is SQIVND (reference sequence). The CDR3 bases are TGTGCCAGTACCCGACGGGGGAACACTGAAGCTTTCTTT. Protein sequence: CASTRRGNTEAFF.

This clonotype showed up just a few times. V is TRBV9 and J is TRBJ1-2; D is perhaps TRBD1 (6 bases). The V gene lost 1 base and the J gene lost 3 bases, with 22 bases spanning the gap. Germline CDR1 is SGDLS and CDR2 is YYNGEE. The length of the CDR3 is 18 residues. CDR3 sequence: CASSVRPRGGGSDYGYTF. CDR3 DNA sequence: TGTGCCAGCAGCGTAAGGCCCCGTGGCGGGGGCTCTGACTATGGCTACACCTTC.

This chain uses TRBV12-3 or TRBV12-4 with TRBJ2-1; 10 bases line up with TRBD2. This CDR3 is 12 amino acids long. The CDR3 region is CTRLAGYNEQFF. For the CDR3, the DNA is TGTACTCGACTAGCGGGTTACAATGAGCAGTTCTTC.